What follows describes a single TCR beta chain. These data are taken from a study of control samples from healthy donors and cancer patients. Measured with immunoSEQ multiplex PCR; TCRdb has only the in-frame clones, and not every one. The repertoire includes around 180,000 clones, about 91% of them detected once, and roughly 2.1% sits in the top ten. This clonotype was obtained from a woman between 40 and 55 years old in good health. The sample comprised blood.

The CDR3 DNA sequence: TGTGCCACCCAGAGCTCTGGAAACACCATATATTTT. Translating gives CATQSSGNTIYF. The gene calls are TRBV10-3 and TRBJ1-3; unclear D gene. V lost 10 bases to trimming and J lost 0 bases, with 7 bases between them. The germline CDR1 and CDR2 sequences are ENHRY and SYGVKD. This CDR3 spans 12 amino acids.